A single TCR delta chain is shown here with its context. A read error is possible here, since a much larger clone lies one base away. The CDR3 extends over 19 amino acids. The germline gives CDR1 GEAIGNYY, CDR2 EKD. The sample comes from a study of gamma-delta T cells after stem cell transplantation. TCRdb called clones anew from the RT-PCR reads with CATT. The sample comprises a few thousand delta-chain clones, 15% to 20% of which are singletons, and 4% to 5.5% rests with the top ten. The sequence was collected from a human donor. It is not recorded whose cells these are; they may come from a transplant donor. J is TRDJ3 and V is TRDV2; 8 positions match TRDD3. The sequencing sample was made of gamma-delta T cells. The CDR3 protein is CACDTVLGANSWDARQMFF. CDR3 nucleotides: TGTGCCTGTGACACCGTACTGGGGGCGAACTCCTGGGACGCCCGACAGATGTTTTTC.